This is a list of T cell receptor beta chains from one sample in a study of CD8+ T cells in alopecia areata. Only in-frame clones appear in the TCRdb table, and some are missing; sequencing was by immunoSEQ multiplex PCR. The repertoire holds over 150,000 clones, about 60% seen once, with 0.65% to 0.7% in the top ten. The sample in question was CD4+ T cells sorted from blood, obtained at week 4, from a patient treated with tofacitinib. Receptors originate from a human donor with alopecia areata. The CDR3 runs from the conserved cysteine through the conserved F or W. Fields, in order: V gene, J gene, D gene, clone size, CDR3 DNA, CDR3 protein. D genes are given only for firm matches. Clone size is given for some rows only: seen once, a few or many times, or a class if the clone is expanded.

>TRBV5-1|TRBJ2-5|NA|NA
TGCGCCAGCAGCTTTAGGGGGGCCCAAGAGACCCAGTACTTC
CASSFRGAQETQYF
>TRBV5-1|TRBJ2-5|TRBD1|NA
TGCGCCAGCAGCTTGGAAGGGACAGGCTCGTGGGAGACCCAGTACTTC
CASSLEGTGSWETQYF
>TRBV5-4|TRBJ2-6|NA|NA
TGTGCCAGCAGCCATGCCGGGACACGCTCTGGGGCCAACGTCCTGACTTTC
CASSHAGTRSGANVLTF
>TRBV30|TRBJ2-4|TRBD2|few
TGTGCCTGCGATTTGGGGGGGAACATTCAGTACTTC
CACDLGGNIQYF
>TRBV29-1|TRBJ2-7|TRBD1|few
TGCAGCGTTGAGGACAGGCGCTACGAGCAGTACTTC
CSVEDRRYEQYF
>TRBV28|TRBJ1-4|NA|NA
TGTGCCAGCAGGACAGACGAAAAACTGTTTTTT
CASRTDEKLFF
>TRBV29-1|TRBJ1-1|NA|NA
TGCAGCGTTCTCCACTTGAACACTGAAGCTTTCTTT
CSVLHLNTEAFF
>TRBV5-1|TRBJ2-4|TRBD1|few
TGCGCCAGCAGCTTCGGACAGGCCTTAGCCAAAAACATTCAGTACTTC
CASSFGQALAKNIQYF
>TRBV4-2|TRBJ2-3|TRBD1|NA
TGTGCCAGCAGCCAAGACTGGGGACAGGGACAAGATACGCAGTATTTT
CASSQDWGQGQDTQYF
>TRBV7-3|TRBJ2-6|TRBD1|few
TGTGCCAGCAGCTTACTAGGGACAGCGACTTTC
CASSLLGTATF
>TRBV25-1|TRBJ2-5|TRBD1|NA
TGTGCCAGCAGTGCACACAGGGGCCCGGAGACCCAGTACTTC
CASSAHRGPETQYF
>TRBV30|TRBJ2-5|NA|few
TGTGCCTGGAGTGCGGATACAGGGTGGAAGACCCAGTACTTC
CAWSADTGWKTQYF
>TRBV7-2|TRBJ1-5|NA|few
TGTGCCAGCAGCTTAGCGCTAACAGGAGGTAGCAATCAGCCCCAGCATTTT
CASSLALTGGSNQPQHF
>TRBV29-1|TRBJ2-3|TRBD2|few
TGCAGCGTTGAAAGCGGGAGGGGTACAGATACGCAGTATTTT
CSVESGRGTDTQYF
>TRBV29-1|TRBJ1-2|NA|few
TGCAGCGTTGTAGCGTACGGGAACTATGGCTACACCTTC
CSVVAYGNYGYTF
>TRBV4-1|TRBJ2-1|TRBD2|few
TGCGCCAGCAAAGTTGGGACTAGCGGAACCCTCAATGAGCAGTTCTTC
CASKVGTSGTLNEQFF
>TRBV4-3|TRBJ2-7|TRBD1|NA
TGCGCCAGCAGCTTCCGGACAGGTAGCCACGAGCAGTACTTC
CASSFRTGSHEQYF
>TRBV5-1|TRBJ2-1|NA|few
TGCGCCAGCAGCAGACAGACTTCCTACAATGAGCAGTTCTTC
CASSRQTSYNEQFF
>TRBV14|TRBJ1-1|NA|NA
TGTGCCAGCAGCCAACAGAGGAACACTGAAGCTTTCTTT
CASSQQRNTEAFF
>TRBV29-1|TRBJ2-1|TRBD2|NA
TGCAGCGTTGATCCCTCCTTAGCGGGAGGGACTGCGATTGAGCAGTTCTTC
CSVDPSLAGGTAIEQFF
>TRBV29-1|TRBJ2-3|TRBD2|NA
TGCAGCGTTCCCGTTCTTGGTTCTAGCGGGAGAGGGGGGGATACGCAGTATTTT
CSVPVLGSSGRGGDTQYF
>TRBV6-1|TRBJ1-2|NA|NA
TGTGCCAGCAGCAGGGACCCCCTGGGCGAAGGCTACACCTTC
CASSRDPLGEGYTF
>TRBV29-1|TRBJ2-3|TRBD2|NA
TGCAGCGTTGGGCTAGCGGGCACAGATACGCAGTATTTT
CSVGLAGTDTQYF
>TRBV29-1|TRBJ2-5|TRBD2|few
TGCAGCGGGACTGGGACTAGCGGGAGAAAGACCCAGTACTTC
CSGTGTSGRKTQYF
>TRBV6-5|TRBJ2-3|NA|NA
TGTGCCAGCAGTTCCTATCTGAATACGCAGTATTTT
CASSSYLNTQYF
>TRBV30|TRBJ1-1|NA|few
TGTGCCTGTGACCCTAGGAACACTGAAGCTTTCTTT
CACDPRNTEAFF
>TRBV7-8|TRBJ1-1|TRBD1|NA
TGTGCCAGCAGCGACCGGACAGGGGGCGTGGGTGAAGCTTTCTTT
CASSDRTGGVGEAFF
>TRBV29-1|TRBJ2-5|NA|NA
TGCAGCGTGTCCGGGGGTCGCCAAGAGACCCAGTACTTC
CSVSGGRQETQYF
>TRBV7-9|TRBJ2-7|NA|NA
TGTGCCAGCAGCTCCCCCTACGAGCAGTACTTC
CASSSPYEQYF
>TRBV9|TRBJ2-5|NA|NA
TGTGCCAGCAGCGTAGCCAGACAAGAGACCCAGTACTTC
CASSVARQETQYF
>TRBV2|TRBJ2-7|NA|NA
TGTGCCAGCGCACGGAGATCCGAGCAGTACTTC
CASARRSEQYF
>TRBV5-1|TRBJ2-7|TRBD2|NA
TGCGCCAGCAGCACGGACGGGACTAGCGACTACGAGCAGTACTTC
CASSTDGTSDYEQYF
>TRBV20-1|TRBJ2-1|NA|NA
TGCAGTGCCACCGAACACAATGAGCAGTTCTTC
CSATEHNEQFF
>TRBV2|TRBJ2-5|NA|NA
TGTGCCAGCATACAGGAGGGAGAGACCCAGTACTTC
CASIQEGETQYF
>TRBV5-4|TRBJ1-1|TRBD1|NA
TGTGCCAGCAGCCCACGGACAGGGGGCGCGAGGACTGAAGCTTTCTTT
CASSPRTGGARTEAFF
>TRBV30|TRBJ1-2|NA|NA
TGTGCCTGGAGGGAGCCAGGGACGCATGGCTACACCTTC
CAWREPGTHGYTF
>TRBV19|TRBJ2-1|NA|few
TGTGCCAGTAGTATCGCTAGGAGTAATGAGCAGTTCTTC
CASSIARSNEQFF
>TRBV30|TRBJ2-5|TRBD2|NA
TGTGCCTGGACCGGGAGTCCGGGAGGAGAGACCCAGTACTTC
CAWTGSPGGETQYF
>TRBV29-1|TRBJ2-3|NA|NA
TGCAGCGTTGGCCCTAGCGATACGCAGTATTTT
CSVGPSDTQYF
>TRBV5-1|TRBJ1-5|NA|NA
TGCGCCAGCAGCTTGGTCGGGGGCAATCAGCCCCAGCATTTT
CASSLVGGNQPQHF
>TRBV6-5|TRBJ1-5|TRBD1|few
TGTGCCAGCAGTTCTTCAGGGGGACTCTATCAGCCCCAGCATTTT
CASSSSGGLYQPQHF
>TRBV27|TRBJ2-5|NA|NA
TGTGCCAGCAGCGAAATAGGAGAGACCCAGTACTTC
CASSEIGETQYF
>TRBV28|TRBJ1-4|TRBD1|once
TGTGCCAGCAGTCAACGACAGGGCCCTAATGAAAAACTGTTTTTT
CASSQRQGPNEKLFF
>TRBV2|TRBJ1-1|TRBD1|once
TGTGCCAGCAGCTATGACAGGGATACTGAAGCTTTCTTT
CASSYDRDTEAFF
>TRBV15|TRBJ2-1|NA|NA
TGTGCCACCAGCAGAGATCATGGCCTTTCTGGAGATGAGCAGTTCTTC
CATSRDHGLSGDEQFF
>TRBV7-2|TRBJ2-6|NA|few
TGTGCCAGCACCATCTCACGCGGGGGGGCCAACGTCCTGACTTTC
CASTISRGGANVLTF
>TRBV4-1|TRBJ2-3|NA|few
TGCGCCAGCAGCCAAGAGGGCCTGACGAGCACAGATACGCAGTATTTT
CASSQEGLTSTDTQYF
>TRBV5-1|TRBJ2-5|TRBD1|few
TGCGCCAGCAGCTCCCCCGGGACAGGGGGCGGAGAGACCCAGTACTTC
CASSSPGTGGGETQYF
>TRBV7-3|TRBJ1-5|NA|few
TGTGCCAGCAGCTTAACGAGGGATCAGCCCCAGCATTTT
CASSLTRDQPQHF
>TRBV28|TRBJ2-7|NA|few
TGTGCCAGCACCTCCCCCGGACGGCTCTACGAGCAGTACTTC
CASTSPGRLYEQYF
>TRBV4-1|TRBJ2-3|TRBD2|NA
TGCGCCAGCAGACGTGTAGCGGGAACCCGCACAGATACGCAGTATTTT
CASRRVAGTRTDTQYF
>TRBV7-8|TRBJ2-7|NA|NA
TGTGCCAGCAGCTTAGATCTTTCCTACGAGCAGTACTTC
CASSLDLSYEQYF
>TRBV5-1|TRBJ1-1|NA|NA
TGCGCCAGCAGCTTGGATTTGGGGCATGGTGAAGCTTTCTTT
CASSLDLGHGEAFF
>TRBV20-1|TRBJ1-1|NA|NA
TGCAGTGCTAGAGGAACTGAAGCTTTCTTT
CSARGTEAFF
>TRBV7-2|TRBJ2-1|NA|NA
TGTGCCAGCAGCACGTCTAGCGTAGCCTACAATGAGCAGTTCTTC
CASSTSSVAYNEQFF
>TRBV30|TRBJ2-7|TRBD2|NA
TGTGCCTGGGGACTAGCGGGAGTCGAGCAGTACTTC
CAWGLAGVEQYF
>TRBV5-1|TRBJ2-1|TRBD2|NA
TGCGCCAGCAGCGGGGGACTAGCGGGAGCCGAGCTGTTCTTC
CASSGGLAGAELFF
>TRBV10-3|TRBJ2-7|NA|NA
TGTGCCATCATTGCGTCCCCTGGGTACGAGCAGTACTTC
CAIIASPGYEQYF
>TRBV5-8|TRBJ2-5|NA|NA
TGTGCCAGCAGCTGGACAGCCCAGTACTTC
CASSWTAQYF
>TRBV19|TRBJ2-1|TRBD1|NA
TGTGCCAGTAGTACGAAGGGGGCCGGTAGAAATGAGCAGTTCTTC
CASSTKGAGRNEQFF